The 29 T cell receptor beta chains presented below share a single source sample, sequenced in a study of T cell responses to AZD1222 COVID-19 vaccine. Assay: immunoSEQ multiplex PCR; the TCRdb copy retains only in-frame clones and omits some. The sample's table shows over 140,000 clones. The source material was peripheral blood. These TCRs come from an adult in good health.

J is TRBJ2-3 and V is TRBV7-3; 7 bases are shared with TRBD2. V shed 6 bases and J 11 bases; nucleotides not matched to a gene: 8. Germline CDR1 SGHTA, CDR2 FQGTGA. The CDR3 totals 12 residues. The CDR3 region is CASRDGPGGQYF. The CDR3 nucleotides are TGTGCCAGCAGGGACGGTCCGGGGGGGCAGTATTTT.

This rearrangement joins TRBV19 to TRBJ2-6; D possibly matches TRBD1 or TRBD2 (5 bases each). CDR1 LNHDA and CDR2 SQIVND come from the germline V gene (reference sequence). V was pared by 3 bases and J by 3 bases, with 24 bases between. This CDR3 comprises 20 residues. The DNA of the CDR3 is TGTGCCAGTAGTATTATTCTAATAAGGGGACCGTCCTTTGGGGCCAACGTCCTGACTTTC. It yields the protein CASSIILIRGPSFGANVLTF.

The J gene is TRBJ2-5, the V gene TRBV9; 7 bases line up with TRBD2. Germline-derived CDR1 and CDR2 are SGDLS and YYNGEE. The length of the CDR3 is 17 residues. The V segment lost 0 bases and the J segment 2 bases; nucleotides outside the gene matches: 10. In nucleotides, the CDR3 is TGTGCCAGCAGCGTAGGAGTTCAGATGGGACTACAAGAGACCCAGTACTTC. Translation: CASSVGVQMGLQETQYF. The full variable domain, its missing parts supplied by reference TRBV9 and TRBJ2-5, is DSGVTQTPKHLITATGQRVTLRCSPRSGDLSVYWYQQSLDQGLQFLIQYYNGEERAKGNILERFSAQQFPDLHSELNLSSLELGDSALYFCASSVGVQMGLQETQYFGPGTRLLVL.

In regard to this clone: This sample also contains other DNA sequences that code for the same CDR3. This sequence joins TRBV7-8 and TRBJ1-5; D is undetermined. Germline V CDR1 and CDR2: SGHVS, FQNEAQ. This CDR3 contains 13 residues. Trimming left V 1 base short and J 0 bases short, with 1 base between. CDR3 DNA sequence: TGTGCCAGCAGCTTAGTTAGCAATCAGCCCCAGCATTTT. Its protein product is CASSLVSNQPQHF.

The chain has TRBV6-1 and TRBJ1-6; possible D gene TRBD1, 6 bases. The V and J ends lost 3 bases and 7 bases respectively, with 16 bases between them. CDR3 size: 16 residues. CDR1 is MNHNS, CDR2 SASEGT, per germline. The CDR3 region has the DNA TGTGCCAGCAGTGACAAGACAGGCCGGGGAAATTCACCCCTCCACTTT. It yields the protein CASSDKTGRGNSPLHF.

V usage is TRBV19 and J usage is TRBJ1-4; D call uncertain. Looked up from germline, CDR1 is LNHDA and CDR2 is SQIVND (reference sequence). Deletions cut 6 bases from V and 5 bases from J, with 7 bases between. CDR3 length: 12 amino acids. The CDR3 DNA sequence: TGTGCCAGTAGAGACTTGAATGAAAAACTGTTTTTT. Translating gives CASRDLNEKLFF.

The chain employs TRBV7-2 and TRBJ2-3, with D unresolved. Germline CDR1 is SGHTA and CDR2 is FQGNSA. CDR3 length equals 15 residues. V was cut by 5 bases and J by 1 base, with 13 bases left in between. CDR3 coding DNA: TGTGCCAGCAGCCCCTGGGGTTGGGGCACAGATACGCAGTATTTT. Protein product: CASSPWGWGTDTQYF.

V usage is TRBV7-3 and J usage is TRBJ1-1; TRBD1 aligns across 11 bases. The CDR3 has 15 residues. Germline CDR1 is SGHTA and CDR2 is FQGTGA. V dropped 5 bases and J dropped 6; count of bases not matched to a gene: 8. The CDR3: CASSTRGQGAAEAFF. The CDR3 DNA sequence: TGTGCCAGCAGCACCCGCGGACAGGGGGCGGCTGAAGCTTTCTTT.

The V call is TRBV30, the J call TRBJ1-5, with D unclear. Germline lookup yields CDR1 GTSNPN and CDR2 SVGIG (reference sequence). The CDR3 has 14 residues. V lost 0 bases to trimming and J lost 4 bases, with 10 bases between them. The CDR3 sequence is CAWSVFGRNQPQHF. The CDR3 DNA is TGTGCCTGGAGTGTCTTCGGGCGGAATCAGCCCCAGCATTTT. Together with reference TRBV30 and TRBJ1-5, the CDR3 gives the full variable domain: SQTIHQWPATLVQPVGSPLSLECTVEGTSNPNLYWYRQAAGRGLQLLFYSVGIGQISSEVPQNLSASRPQDRQFILSSKKLLLSDSGFYLCAWSVFGRNQPQHFGDGTRLSIL.

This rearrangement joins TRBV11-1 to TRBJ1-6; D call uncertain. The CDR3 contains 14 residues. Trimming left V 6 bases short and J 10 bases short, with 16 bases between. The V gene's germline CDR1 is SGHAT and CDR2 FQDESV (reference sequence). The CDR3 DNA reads TGTGCCAGCAGTCATCCGGATCCCAAGTCACCCCTCCACTTT. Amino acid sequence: CASSHPDPKSPLHF.

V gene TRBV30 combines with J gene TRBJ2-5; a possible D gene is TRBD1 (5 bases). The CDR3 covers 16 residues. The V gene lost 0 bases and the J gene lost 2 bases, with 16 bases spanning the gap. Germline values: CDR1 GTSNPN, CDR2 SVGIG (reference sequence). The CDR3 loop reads CAWSVSWGRPQETQYF. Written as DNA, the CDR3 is TGTGCCTGGAGTGTATCATGGGGCAGGCCTCAAGAGACCCAGTACTTC.

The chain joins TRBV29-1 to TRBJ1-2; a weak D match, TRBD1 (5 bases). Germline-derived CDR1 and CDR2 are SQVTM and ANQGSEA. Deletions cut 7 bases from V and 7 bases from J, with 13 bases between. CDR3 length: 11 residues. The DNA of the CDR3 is TGCAGCGCCACTCGGGGCGGTGGCTACACCTTC. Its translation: CSATRGGGYTF.

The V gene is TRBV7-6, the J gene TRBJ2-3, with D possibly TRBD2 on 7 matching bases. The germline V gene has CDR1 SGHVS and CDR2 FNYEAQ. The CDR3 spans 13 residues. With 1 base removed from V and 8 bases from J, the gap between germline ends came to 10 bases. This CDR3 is CASSLGGGGTQYF. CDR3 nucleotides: TGTGCCAGCAGCTTAGGGGGGGGCGGTACGCAGTATTTT.

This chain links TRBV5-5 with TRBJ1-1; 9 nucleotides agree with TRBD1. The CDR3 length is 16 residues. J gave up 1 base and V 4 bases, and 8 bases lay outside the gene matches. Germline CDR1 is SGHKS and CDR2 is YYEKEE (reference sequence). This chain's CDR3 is CASSAGTGTSNTEAFF. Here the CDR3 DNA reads TGTGCCAGCAGCGCCGGGACAGGGACCTCGAACACTGAAGCTTTCTTT.

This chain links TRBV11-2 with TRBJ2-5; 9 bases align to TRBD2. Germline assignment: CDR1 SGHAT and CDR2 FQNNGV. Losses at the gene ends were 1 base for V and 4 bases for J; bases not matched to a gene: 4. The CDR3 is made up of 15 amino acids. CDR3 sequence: CASSLVSGGGETQYF. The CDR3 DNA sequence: TGTGCCAGCAGCTTAGTTAGCGGGGGTGGAGAGACCCAGTACTTC.

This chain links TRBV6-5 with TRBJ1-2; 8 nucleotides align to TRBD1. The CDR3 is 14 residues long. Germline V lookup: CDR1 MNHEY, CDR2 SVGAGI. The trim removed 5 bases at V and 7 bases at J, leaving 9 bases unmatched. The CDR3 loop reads CASSRTGSFGGYTF. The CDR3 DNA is TGTGCCAGCAGTCGGACAGGGAGCTTTGGTGGCTACACCTTC.

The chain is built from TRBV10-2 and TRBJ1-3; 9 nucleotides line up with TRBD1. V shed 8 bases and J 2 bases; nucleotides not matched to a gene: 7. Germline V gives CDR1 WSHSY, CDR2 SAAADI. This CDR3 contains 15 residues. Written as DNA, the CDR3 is TGCGCCAGCCGGGACAGGGAAAAAGCTGGAAACACCATATATTTT. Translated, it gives CASRDREKAGNTIYF.

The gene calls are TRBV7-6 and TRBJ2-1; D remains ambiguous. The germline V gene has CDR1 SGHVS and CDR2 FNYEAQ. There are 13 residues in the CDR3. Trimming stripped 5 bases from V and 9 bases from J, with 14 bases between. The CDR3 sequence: CASSKRTYGEQFF. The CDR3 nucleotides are TGTGCCAGCAGCAAAAGGACCTATGGTGAGCAGTTCTTC.

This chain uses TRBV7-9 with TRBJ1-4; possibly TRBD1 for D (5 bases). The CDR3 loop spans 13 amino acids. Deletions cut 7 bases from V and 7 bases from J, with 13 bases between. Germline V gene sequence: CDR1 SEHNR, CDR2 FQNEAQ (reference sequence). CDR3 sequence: CASTNGGIEKLFF. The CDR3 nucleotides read TGTGCCAGCACCAACGGGGGTATTGAAAAACTGTTTTTT.

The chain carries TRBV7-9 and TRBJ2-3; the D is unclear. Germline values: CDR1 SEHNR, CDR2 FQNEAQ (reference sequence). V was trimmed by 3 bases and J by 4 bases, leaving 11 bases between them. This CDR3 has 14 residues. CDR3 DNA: TGTGCCAGCAGCTTCCTTGGATGGCCAGATACGCAGTATTTT. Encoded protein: CASSFLGWPDTQYF.

CDR3 nucleotide sequence: TGTGCCACCAGACGGGACAGGCCGAACACCGGGGAGCTGTTTTTT. It is translated as CATRRDRPNTGELFF. This chain connects TRBV15 to TRBJ2-2; 8 nucleotides line up with TRBD1. J gave up 0 bases and V 6 bases, and 3 bases lay outside the gene matches. The CDR3 contains 15 residues. Germline V CDR1 and CDR2: LNHNV, YYDKDF (reference sequence).

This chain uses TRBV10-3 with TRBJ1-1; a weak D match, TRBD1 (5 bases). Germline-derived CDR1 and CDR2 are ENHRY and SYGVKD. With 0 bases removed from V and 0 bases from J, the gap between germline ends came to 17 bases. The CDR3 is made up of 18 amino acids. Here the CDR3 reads CAISESGVPFAMNTEAFF. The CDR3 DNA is TGTGCCATCAGTGAGTCGGGGGTCCCGTTCGCTATGAACACTGAAGCTTTCTTT.

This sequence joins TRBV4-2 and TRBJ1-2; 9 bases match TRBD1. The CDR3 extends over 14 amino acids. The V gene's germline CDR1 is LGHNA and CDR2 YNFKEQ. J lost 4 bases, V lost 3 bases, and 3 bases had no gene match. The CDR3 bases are TGTGCCAGCAGCCAGCAGACAGGGGGCTATGGCTACACCTTC. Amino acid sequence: CASSQQTGGYGYTF.

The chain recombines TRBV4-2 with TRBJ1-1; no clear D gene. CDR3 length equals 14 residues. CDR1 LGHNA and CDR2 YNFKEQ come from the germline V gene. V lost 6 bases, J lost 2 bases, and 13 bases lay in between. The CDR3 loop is CASRLGDSNTEAFF. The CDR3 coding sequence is TGTGCCAGCAGACTAGGTGATTCTAACACTGAAGCTTTCTTT.

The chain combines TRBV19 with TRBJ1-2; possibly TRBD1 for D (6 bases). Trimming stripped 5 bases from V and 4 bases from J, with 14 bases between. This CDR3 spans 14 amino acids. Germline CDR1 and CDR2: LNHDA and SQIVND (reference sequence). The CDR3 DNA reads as TGTGCCAGTAGTCCCCGCCCGGACAGCTATGGCTACACCTTC. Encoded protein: CASSPRPDSYGYTF.

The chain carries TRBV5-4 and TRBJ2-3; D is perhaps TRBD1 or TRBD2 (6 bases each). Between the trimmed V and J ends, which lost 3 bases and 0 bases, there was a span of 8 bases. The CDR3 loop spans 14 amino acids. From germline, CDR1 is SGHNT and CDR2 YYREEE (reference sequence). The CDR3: CASSWGASTDTQYF. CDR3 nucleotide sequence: TGTGCCAGCAGCTGGGGGGCTAGCACAGATACGCAGTATTTT.

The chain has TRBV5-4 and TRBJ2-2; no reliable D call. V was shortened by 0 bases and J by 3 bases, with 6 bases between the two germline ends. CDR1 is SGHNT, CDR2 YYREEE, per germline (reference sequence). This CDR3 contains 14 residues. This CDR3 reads CASSLALDTGELFF. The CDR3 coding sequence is TGTGCCAGCAGCTTGGCCCTCGACACCGGGGAGCTGTTTTTT.

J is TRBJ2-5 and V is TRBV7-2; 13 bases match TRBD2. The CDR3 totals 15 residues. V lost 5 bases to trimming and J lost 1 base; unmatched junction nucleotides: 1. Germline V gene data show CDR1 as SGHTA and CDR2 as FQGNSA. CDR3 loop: CASSRTSGSQETQYF. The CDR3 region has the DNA TGTGCCAGCAGCCGGACTAGCGGGAGCCAAGAGACCCAGTACTTC.

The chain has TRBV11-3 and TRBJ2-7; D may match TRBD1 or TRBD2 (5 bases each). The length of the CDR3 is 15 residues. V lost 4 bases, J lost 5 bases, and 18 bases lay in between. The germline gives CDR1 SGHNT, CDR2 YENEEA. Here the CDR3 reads CASSSGTRALDEQYF. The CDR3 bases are TGTGCCAGCAGCTCCGGGACGCGGGCTCTGGACGAGCAGTACTTC. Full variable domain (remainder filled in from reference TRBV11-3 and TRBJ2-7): EAGVVQSPRYKIIEKKQPVAFWCNPISGHNTLYWYLQNLGQGPELLIRYENEEAVDDSQLPKDRFSAERLKGVDSTLKIQPAELGDSAVYLCASSSGTRALDEQYFGPGTRLTVT.